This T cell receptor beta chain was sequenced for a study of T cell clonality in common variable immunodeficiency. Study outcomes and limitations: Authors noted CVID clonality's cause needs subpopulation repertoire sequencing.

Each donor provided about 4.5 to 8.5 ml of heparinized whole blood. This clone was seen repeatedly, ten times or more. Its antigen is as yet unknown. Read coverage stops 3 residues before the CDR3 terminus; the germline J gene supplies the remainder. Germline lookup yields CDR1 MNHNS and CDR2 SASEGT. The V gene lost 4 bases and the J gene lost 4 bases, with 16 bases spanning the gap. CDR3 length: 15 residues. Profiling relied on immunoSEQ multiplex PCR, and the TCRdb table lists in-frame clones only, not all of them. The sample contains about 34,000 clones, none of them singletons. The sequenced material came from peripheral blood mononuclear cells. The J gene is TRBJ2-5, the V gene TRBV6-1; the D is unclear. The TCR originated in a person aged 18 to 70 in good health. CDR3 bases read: TGTGCCAGCAGTGGAACCCTAGTGGGTGCAGAGACC. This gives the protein CASSGTLVGAET. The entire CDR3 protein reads CASSGTLVGAETQYF.